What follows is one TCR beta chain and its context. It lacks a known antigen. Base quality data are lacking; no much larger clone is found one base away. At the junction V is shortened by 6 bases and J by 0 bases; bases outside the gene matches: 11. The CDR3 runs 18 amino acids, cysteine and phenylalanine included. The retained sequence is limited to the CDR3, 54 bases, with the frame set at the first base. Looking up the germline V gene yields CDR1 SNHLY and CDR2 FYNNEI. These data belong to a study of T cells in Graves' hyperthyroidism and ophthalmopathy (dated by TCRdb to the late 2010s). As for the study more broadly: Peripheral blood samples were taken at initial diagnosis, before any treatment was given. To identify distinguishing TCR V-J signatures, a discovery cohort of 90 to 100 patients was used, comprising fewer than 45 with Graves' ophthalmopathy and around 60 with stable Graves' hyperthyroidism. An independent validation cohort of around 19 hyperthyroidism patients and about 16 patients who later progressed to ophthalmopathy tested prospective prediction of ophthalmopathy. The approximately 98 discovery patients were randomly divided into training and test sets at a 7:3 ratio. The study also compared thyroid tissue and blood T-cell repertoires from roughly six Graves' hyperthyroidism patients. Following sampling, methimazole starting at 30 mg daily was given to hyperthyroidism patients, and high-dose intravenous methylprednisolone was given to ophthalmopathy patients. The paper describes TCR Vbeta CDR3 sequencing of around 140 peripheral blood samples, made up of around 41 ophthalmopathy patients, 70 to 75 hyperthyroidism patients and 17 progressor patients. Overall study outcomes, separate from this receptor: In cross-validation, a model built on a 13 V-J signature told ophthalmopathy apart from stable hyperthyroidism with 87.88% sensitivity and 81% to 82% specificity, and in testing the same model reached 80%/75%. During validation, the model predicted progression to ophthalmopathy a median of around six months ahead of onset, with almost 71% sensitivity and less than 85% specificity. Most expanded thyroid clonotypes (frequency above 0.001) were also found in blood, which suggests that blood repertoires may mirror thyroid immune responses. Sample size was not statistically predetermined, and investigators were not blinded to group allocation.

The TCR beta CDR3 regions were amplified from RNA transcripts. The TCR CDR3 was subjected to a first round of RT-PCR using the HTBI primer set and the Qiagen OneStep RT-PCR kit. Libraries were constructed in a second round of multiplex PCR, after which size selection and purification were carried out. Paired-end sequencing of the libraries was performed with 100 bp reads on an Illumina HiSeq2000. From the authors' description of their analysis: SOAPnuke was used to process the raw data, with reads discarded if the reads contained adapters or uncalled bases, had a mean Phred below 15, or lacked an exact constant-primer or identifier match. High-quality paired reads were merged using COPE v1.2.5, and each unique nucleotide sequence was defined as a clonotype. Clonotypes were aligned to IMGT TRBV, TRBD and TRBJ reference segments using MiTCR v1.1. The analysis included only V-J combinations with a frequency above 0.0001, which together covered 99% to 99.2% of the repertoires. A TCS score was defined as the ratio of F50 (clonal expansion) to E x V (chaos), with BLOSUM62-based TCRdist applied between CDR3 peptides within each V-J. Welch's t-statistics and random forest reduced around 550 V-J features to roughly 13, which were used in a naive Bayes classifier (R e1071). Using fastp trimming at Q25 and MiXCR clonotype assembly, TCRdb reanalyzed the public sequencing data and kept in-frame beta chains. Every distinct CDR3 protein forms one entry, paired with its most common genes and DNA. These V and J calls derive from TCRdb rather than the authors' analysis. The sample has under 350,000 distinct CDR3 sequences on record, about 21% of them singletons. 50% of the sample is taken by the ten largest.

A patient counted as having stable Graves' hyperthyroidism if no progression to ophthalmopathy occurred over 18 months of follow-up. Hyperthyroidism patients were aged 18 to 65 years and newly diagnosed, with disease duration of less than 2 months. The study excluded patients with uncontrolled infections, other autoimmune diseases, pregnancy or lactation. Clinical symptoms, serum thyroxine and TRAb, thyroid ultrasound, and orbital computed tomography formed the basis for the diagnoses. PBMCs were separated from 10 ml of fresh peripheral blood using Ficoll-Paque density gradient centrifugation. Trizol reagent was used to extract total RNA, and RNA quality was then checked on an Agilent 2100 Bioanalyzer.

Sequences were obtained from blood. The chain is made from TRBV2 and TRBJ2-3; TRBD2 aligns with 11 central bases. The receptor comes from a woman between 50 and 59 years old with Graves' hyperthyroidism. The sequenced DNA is TGTGCCAGCAGAGTAGCTAGCGGGGGGTTCGAGAGCACAGATACGCAGTATTTT. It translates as CASRVASGGFESTDTQYF.